The next 32 T cell receptor beta chains were all read from a single sample in a study of blood T cells in healthy people across ages. Then a second PCR, running roughly 6 to 12 cycles, was carried out with a sample-barcoded 5' primer and a J-beta primer mix. TCRdb re-derived calls from the 5' RACE reads in MiXCR, one entry per CDR3 protein. The repertoire holds about 640,000 distinct CDR3 sequences, with 40% to 50% as singletons. Sequenced material: blood. These receptor sequences come from an elderly man in good health.

The V call is TRBV18, the J call TRBJ1-3; unclear D gene. CDR1 and CDR2 (germline): KGHSH, LQKENI. Trimming took off 3 bases at V and 0 bases at J, with 9 bases between the two ends. This CDR3 spans 15 amino acids. The CDR3 spells CASSPSGSSGNTIYF. In DNA form, the CDR3 reads TGTGCCAGCTCACCGTCGGGGTCCTCTGGAAACACCATATATTTT.

This clonotype was seen only a few times. The CDR3 sequence is CASSQDGMGRGLGYTF. The CDR3 DNA is TGCGCCAGCAGCCAAGATGGGATGGGGAGGGGGCTGGGCTACACCTTC. This chain uses TRBV4-3 with TRBJ1-2; 7 nucleotides match TRBD1. Germline V gene data show CDR1 as LGHNA and CDR2 as YSLEER. V lost 0 bases, J lost 8 bases, and 12 bases stayed unmatched. The CDR3 totals 16 residues.

V gene TRBV6-6 combines with J gene TRBJ1-1; tentatively, D is TRBD1 (5 bases). V was pared by 6 bases and J by 2 bases, with 10 bases between. The CDR3 spans 13 residues. CDR1 is MNHNY, CDR2 SVGAGI, per germline (reference sequence). The CDR3 here is CASRPRANTEAFF. The CDR3 DNA is TGTGCCAGCAGACCCAGGGCTAACACTGAAGCTTTCTTT.

The CDR3 loop is CSAKQGMYEQYF. The CDR3 DNA reads TGCAGTGCTAAACAGGGGATGTACGAGCAGTACTTC. The rearrangement joins TRBV20-1 to TRBJ2-7; 7 bases are shared with TRBD1. Per germline, CDR1 DFQATT and CDR2 SNEGSKA (reference sequence). Unmatched junction bases numbered 4, after V lost 4 bases and J lost 4 bases. The CDR3 extends over 12 amino acids.

This chain uses TRBV3-1 with TRBJ2-5; D unclear. The CDR3 runs to 12 residues. Germline V gene lookup returns CDR1 LGHDT and CDR2 YNNKEL (reference sequence). V lost 3 bases and J lost 5, with 7 bases in between. CDR3 in DNA: TGTGCCAGCAGCCAGACCCGGGAGACCCAGTACTTC. Protein sequence: CASSQTRETQYF.

This clonotype was detected many times. This chain connects TRBV6-5 to TRBJ2-3; D not resolved. Trimming took 0 bases from V and 4 from J, leaving 11 bases between them. The CDR3 totals 15 residues. Germline CDR1 and CDR2: MNHEY and SVGAGI. The CDR3 region is CASSYSNTPPDTQYF. The CDR3 bases are TGTGCCAGCAGTTACTCGAACACACCCCCAGATACGCAGTATTTT.

A remark on this clonotype: This may stem from a read error, because a much larger clone lies one nucleotide away. This chain joins TRBV4-3 and TRBJ2-1, with TRBD2 identical over 11 bases. Germline values: CDR1 LGHNA, CDR2 YSLEER. The CDR3 runs to 14 residues. The DNA for the CDR3 is TGCGCCGGCAGCCAGGATCTAGCGGGAGGTCAGCAGTTCTTC. This translates into CAGSQDLAGGQQFF.

This clonotype was picked up a small number of times. The chain carries TRBV7-2 and TRBJ2-2, with D maybe TRBD1 (5 bases). V was clipped by 2 bases and J by 7 bases, with 14 bases between them. The CDR3 is 15 residues long. The germline gives CDR1 SGHTA, CDR2 FQGNSA. DNA for the CDR3: TGTGCCAGCAGCTTATATCAGGGATCGGGCGGGGAGCTGTTTTTT. Translating it yields CASSLYQGSGGELFF. The complete variable domain, with remaining parts taken from reference TRBV7-2 and TRBJ2-2, reads GAGVSQSPSNKVTEKGKDVELRCDPISGHTALYWYRQSLGQGLEFLIYFQGNSAPDKSGLPSDRFSAERTGGSVSTLTIQRTQQEDSAVYLCASSLYQGSGGELFFGEGSRLTVL.

The V gene is TRBV6-5, the J gene TRBJ2-1, with D tentatively TRBD2 (6 bases). This CDR3 contains 15 residues. Trimming pared 8 bases from V and 6 bases from J, leaving 20 bases between. The germline V gene encodes CDR1 MNHEY and CDR2 SVGAGI. The CDR3 sequence: CASSQQPLEGNEQFF. The CDR3 DNA sequence: TGTGCCAGCTCCCAACAACCCCTGGAGGGCAATGAGCAGTTCTTC.

V is TRBV15 and J is TRBJ2-7; tentatively, D is TRBD2 (6 bases). CDR3 length: 16 residues. With 0 bases removed from V and 0 bases from J, the gap between germline ends came to 12 bases. Germline-derived CDR1 and CDR2 are LNHNV and YYDKDF (reference sequence). The CDR3 is CATSRDGTLSSYEQYF. CDR3 in DNA: TGTGCCACCAGCAGAGATGGGACTTTGAGCTCCTACGAGCAGTACTTC. The variable domain in full, with the rest retrieved from reference TRBV15 and TRBJ2-7, is DAMVIQNPRYQVTQFGKPVTLSCSQTLNHNVMYWYQQKSSQAPKLLFHYYDKDFNNEADTPDNFQSRRPNTSFCFLDIRSPGLGDTAMYLCATSRDGTLSSYEQYFGPGTRLTVT.

Of note for this clonotype: One end of the junction fails to match germline, which may point to a read error. The chain has TRBV4-2 and TRBJ1-2; a possible D gene is TRBD1 (6 bases). The CDR3 has 16 residues. Germline V gene data show CDR1 as LGHNA and CDR2 as YNFKEQ. CDR3 sequence reads: CASSQGGLQGNYGNTF. CDR3 bases: TGTGCCAGCAGCCAAGGGGGGCTACAGGGAAACTATGGCAACACCTTC.

The chain couples TRBV29-1 to TRBJ1-1; D perhaps matches TRBD1 (5 bases). CDR1 is SQVTM and CDR2 is ANQGSEA in the germline V gene. This CDR3 spans 14 amino acids. Trimming pared 4 bases from V and 0 bases from J, leaving 12 bases between. CDR3 in amino acids: CSVGDPHVNTEAFF. The CDR3, as DNA: TGCAGCGTTGGGGACCCGCACGTGAACACTGAAGCTTTCTTT.

The chain recombines TRBV19 with TRBJ2-4; D is uncertain. The end of the DNA fits TRBJ2-5 better, so the J call may be wrong. The CDR3 totals 13 residues. The germline CDR1 and CDR2 sequences are LNHDA and SQIVND (reference sequence). The CDR3 DNA reads TGTGCCAGTAGTATCAAGTGGCAAGAGACCCAGTACTTC. Amino acid sequence: CASSIKWQETQYF.

The chain uses TRBV6-2 or TRBV6-3 and TRBJ2-5, with D maybe TRBD1 (6 bases). The V end was cut by 5 bases, the J end by 2 bases, with 12 bases between. The CDR3 has 14 residues. Germline values: CDR1 MNHEY, CDR2 SVGEGT. CDR3 sequence (DNA): TGTGCCAGCAGTAACCGGGACAATCAAGAGACCCAGTACTTC. Its translation is CASSNRDNQETQYF.

The chain is built from TRBV6-6 and TRBJ1-2; TRBD1 might be the D (6 bases). The CDR3 is 13 residues long. Between the trimmed V and J ends, which lost 8 bases and 6 bases, there was a span of 16 bases. CDR1 is MNHNY and CDR2 is SVGAGI in the germline V gene (reference sequence). The CDR3 bases are TGTGCCAGCTTCAACAGGGTTCTTGATGGCTACACCTTC. As protein: CASFNRVLDGYTF.

The chain uses TRBV30 and TRBJ1-1; 9 bases are a match to TRBD1. The germline V gene has CDR1 GTSNPN and CDR2 SVGIG (reference sequence). Trimming removed 3 bases from V and 1 base from J; junction bases left unmatched: 6. This CDR3 is 15 amino acids long. The CDR3 loop reads CAWRTGQGENTEAFF. In DNA, the CDR3 is TGTGCCTGGAGGACGGGACAGGGCGAGAACACTGAAGCTTTCTTT.

With regard to this clonotype: A much larger clone differs from this one at a single base, so this may be a read error. The rearrangement links TRBV20-1 to TRBJ2-3, with 9 nucleotides matching TRBD2. The CDR3 totals 12 residues. Germline-derived CDR1 and CDR2 are DFQATT and SNEGSKA (reference sequence). The CDR3 DNA is TGCAGGGGGGCGGGGGGGACAGATACGCAGTATTTT. Its translation: CRGAGGTDTQYF.

This chain connects TRBV9 to TRBJ2-1, with a weak D call TRBD2 (5 bases). The CDR3 consists of 15 residues. Germline V CDR1 and CDR2: SGDLS, YYNGEE. V lost 0 bases and J lost 2, with 9 bases in between. This CDR3 reads CASSVEAVAYNEQFF. The DNA of the CDR3 is TGTGCCAGCAGCGTAGAAGCGGTAGCCTACAATGAGCAGTTCTTC.

This clonotype was seen a few times. The chain has TRBV20-1 and TRBJ2-1, with TRBD2 identical over 10 bases. This CDR3 has 18 amino acids. The V gene end was trimmed by 0 bases and the J gene end by 1 base; junction bases not matched to a gene: 9. Germline CDR1 is DFQATT and CDR2 is SNEGSKA (reference sequence). Here the CDR3 DNA reads TGCAGTGCTAGAGATGGCCAGCGGGAGGGAATGTCCTACAATGAGCAGTTCTTC. The encoded protein is CSARDGQREGMSYNEQFF.

This clonotype came up many times. This chain links TRBV6-1 with TRBJ2-2; 9 nucleotides match TRBD2. Unmatched junction bases numbered 9, after V lost 4 bases and J lost 6 bases. The CDR3 consists of 16 residues. CDR1 is MNHNS, CDR2 SASEGT, per germline. This CDR3 is CASSGRRGGPSGELFF. DNA of the CDR3: TGTGCCAGCAGTGGTAGGCGGGGGGGCCCCTCCGGGGAGCTGTTTTTT.

The chain links TRBV20-1 to TRBJ2-1, with TRBD1 identical over 9 bases. With 3 bases clipped from V and 3 bases from J, the junction kept 6 bases outside the gene matches. The germline gives CDR1 DFQATT, CDR2 SNEGSKA (reference sequence). The CDR3 length is 15 residues. CDR3 sequence (DNA): TGCAGTGCTAGGAGGGGACAGGGAATCTACAATGAGCAGTTCTTC. Its protein is CSARRGQGIYNEQFF.

The chain combines TRBV12-3 or TRBV12-4 with TRBJ2-1; the D gene is possibly TRBD2 (6 bases). There are 14 residues in the CDR3. V lost 3 bases and J lost 5, with 11 bases in between. CDR3 sequence: CASSFGGKDNEQFF. The CDR3 nucleotides read TGTGCCAGCAGTTTTGGGGGGAAAGACAATGAGCAGTTCTTC.

J is TRBJ2-4 and V is TRBV3-1, with D perhaps given as TRBD1 or TRBD2 (6 bases each). Germline-derived CDR1 and CDR2 are LGHDT and YNNKEL (reference sequence). The CDR3 sequence is 12 residues long. V lost 3 bases and J 13 bases, leaving 13 bases between the germline ends. The CDR3 sequence: CASSQRRGKQYF. The DNA of the CDR3 is TGTGCCAGCAGCCAGCGGAGGGGGAAGCAGTACTTC.

A single count supports this clonotype. V and J are TRBV12-3 or TRBV12-4 and TRBJ2-2, with D unresolved. CDR3 length: 14 residues. V lost 5 bases to trimming and J lost 4 bases, with 11 bases between them. CDR3 sequence: CASSALPSTGELFF. The CDR3 region has the DNA TGTGCCAGCAGTGCCCTACCCTCCACCGGGGAGCTGTTTTTT.

This clonotype was detected a few times. This chain links TRBV5-1 with TRBJ2-5; TRBD1 is a possible D gene (5 bases). Germline loops: CDR1 SGHRS, CDR2 YFSETQ. The CDR3 has 16 amino acids. The ends were cut back, 2 bases at V and 5 bases at J, with 19 bases in the middle. The chain's CDR3 is CASSFSAVGEGETQYF. The CDR3 bases are TGCGCCAGCAGCTTTTCCGCGGTAGGGGAAGGGGAGACCCAGTACTTC. Full variable domain (remainder filled in from reference TRBV5-1 and TRBJ2-5): KAGVTQTPRYLIKTRGQQVTLSCSPISGHRSVSWYQQTPGQGLQFLFEYFSETQRNKGNFPGRFSGRQFSNSRSEMNVSTLELGDSALYLCASSFSAVGEGETQYFGPGTRLLVL.

The table lists this clonotype with a few counts. The chain joins TRBV3-1 to TRBJ1-2; a weak D match, TRBD1 (6 bases). The CDR3 sequence is 13 residues long. Trimming removed 4 bases at V and 12 bases at J, with 18 bases between. The germline V gene has CDR1 LGHDT and CDR2 YNNKEL (reference sequence). CDR3 sequence (DNA): TGTGCCAGCAGCCCAGAGCCGGACAGAGCGGACACCTTC. This translates into CASSPEPDRADTF.

J is TRBJ1-5 and V is TRBV20-1; 7 bases are a match to TRBD1. This CDR3 has 16 amino acids. V dropped 1 base and J dropped 6; count of bases not matched to a gene: 12. Germline loops: CDR1 DFQATT, CDR2 SNEGSKA (reference sequence). CDR3 nucleotides: TGCAGTGCTAGAGGATTTGGTGAGGGGGCGCTTCAGCCCCAGCATTTT. Protein product: CSARGFGEGALQPQHF.

The rearrangement uses TRBV12-5 and TRBJ2-1; TRBD2 matches at 14 bases. This CDR3 comprises 17 residues. CDR1 is LGHNT and CDR2 is FRNRAP in the germline V gene. Trimming took 6 bases from V and 6 from J; bases not matched to a gene: 10. CDR3 nucleotide sequence: TGTGCTAGTGGGTCCGGGACTAGCGGGAGATTGGGCAATGAGCAGTTCTTC. It is translated as CASGSGTSGRLGNEQFF.

This clonotype was seen a handful of times. This sequence joins TRBV12-3 or TRBV12-4 and TRBJ1-2; TRBD1 matches at 8 bases. The length of the CDR3 is 14 residues. J gave up 4 bases and V 3 bases, and 4 bases lay outside the gene matches. CDR3 sequence reads: CASSLDTGGYGYTF. CDR3 coding DNA: TGTGCCAGCAGTTTGGACACAGGGGGCTATGGCTACACCTTC.

In nucleotides, the CDR3 is TGCAGTGCTAGAGAACTAGCGGGAGGGCCTATTTCAGATACGCAGTATTTT. As protein: CSARELAGGPISDTQYF. The chain combines TRBV20-1 with TRBJ2-3, with 13 bases identical to TRBD2. The germline V gene has CDR1 DFQATT and CDR2 SNEGSKA (reference sequence). The CDR3 sequence is 17 residues long. V trimming: 0 bases; J trimming: 4 bases; junction bases outside the gene matches: 7.

This clonotype was observed a few times. The chain links TRBV3-1 to TRBJ2-2, with D possibly being TRBD1 (5 bases). CDR3 size: 12 residues. Trimming left V 8 bases short and J 5 bases short, with 9 bases between. Germline V gives CDR1 LGHDT, CDR2 YNNKEL (reference sequence). As DNA, the CDR3 is TGTGCCAGCCGAGGACAAACCGGGGAGCTGTTTTTT. Residues: CASRGQTGELFF.

The V gene is TRBV9, the J gene TRBJ2-2, with a tentative D call TRBD1 (6 bases). Looked up from germline, CDR1 is SGDLS and CDR2 is YYNGEE. V was cut by 4 bases and J by 1 base, with 14 bases left in between. The CDR3 has 16 amino acids. The CDR3 loop is CASSRGHQKNTGELFF. The CDR3 region has the DNA TGTGCCAGCAGCCGGGGACACCAAAAGAACACCGGGGAGCTGTTTTTT.